The entry below gives a single T cell receptor (beta chain) sequence along with its context. Its antigen is not known. The sample belongs to a study of shared clonotypes between healthy human individuals. The naive CD8 fraction comprised CD45RO-negative cells positively selected for CCR7 and excluded terminally differentiated effector memory CD45RA+ cells. CDR1 is SGHVS and CDR2 is FNYEAQ in the germline V gene. The CDR3 loop spans 15 amino acids. Losses at the gene ends were 5 bases for V and 4 bases for J; bases not matched to a gene: 8. Sequencing used immunoSEQ multiplex PCR; TCRdb keeps in-frame clones, though not all of them. The data contain about 2 million clones, approximately 95% of them singletons. General study findings and limits: Despite large depth, rarefaction showed incomplete sorted-subset sequencing. The represented genetic and exposure-history diversity was limited by the small number of donors.

J is TRBJ2-7 and V is TRBV7-6; 10 positions agree with TRBD1. This TCR was recovered from a young man in good health. Material: naive CD8+ T cells sorted from blood. DNA for the CDR3: TGTGCCAGCAGCATCGGCCAGGGACAGGGGTACGAGCAGTACTTC. Translation: CASSIGQGQGYEQYF.